These 5 T cell receptor beta chains originate from one sample sequenced in a study of T cells in Graves' hyperthyroidism and ophthalmopathy. RNA transcripts were the template for amplifying TCR beta CDR3 regions. The TCR CDR3 was amplified in a first-round RT-PCR using the HTBI primer set. TCRdb independently ran MiXCR on the multiplex PCR reads; one entry per CDR3 protein. The data hold a few hundred thousand distinct CDR3 sequences, with approximately 15% observed a single time. Sequenced material: blood. Receptors originate from a woman aged 40 to 50 with Graves' ophthalmopathy.

This chain joins TRBV24-1 and TRBJ2-3; 11 nucleotides align to TRBD2. Per the germline V gene, CDR1 is KGHDR and CDR2 is SFDVKD. J was trimmed by 0 bases and V by 9 bases; bases with no gene match: 7. The CDR3 extends over 16 amino acids. CDR3 sequence: CATPTSGGLSTDTQYF. The CDR3 coding sequence is TGTGCCACCCCCACTAGCGGGGGCCTCAGCACAGATACGCAGTATTTT.

This clonotype has ten or more counts. The chain couples TRBV30 to TRBJ2-7, with 9 bases that match TRBD1. The CDR3 length is 14 residues. The junction had 7 bases not matched to a gene; V was cut back by 3 bases and J by 4 bases. Germline CDR1 and CDR2: GTSNPN and SVGIG (reference sequence). CDR3 nucleotide sequence: TGTGCCTGGAGAAAGAGACAGGGGGAATACGAGCAGTACTTC. Amino acid sequence: CAWRKRQGEYEQYF.

Many counts were recorded for this clonotype. V gene TRBV2 combines with J gene TRBJ1-2, with 7 bases lining up with TRBD1. The CDR3 sequence is 15 residues long. Germline V gene sequence: CDR1 SNHLY, CDR2 FYNNEI. V trimming: 6 bases; J trimming: 4 bases; junction bases outside the gene matches: 11. The chain's CDR3 is CASRANRGGLYGYTF. The CDR3, as DNA: TGTGCCAGCAGGGCGAACAGGGGAGGCCTCTATGGCTACACCTTC.

V is TRBV6-5 and J is TRBJ1-1; possible D gene TRBD1, 6 bases. There are 15 residues in the CDR3. Germline loops: CDR1 MNHEY, CDR2 SVGAGI. Trimming cost V 3 bases and J 1 base, with 12 bases left between them. The CDR3 DNA reads TGTGCCAGCAGTTATCTCGGGACAAAGAACACTGAAGCTTTCTTT. It is translated as CASSYLGTKNTEAFF.

This chain joins TRBV28 and TRBJ2-1; 8 bases are shared with TRBD2. The junction had 8 bases not matched to a gene; V was cut back by 4 bases and J by 6 bases. This CDR3 is built from 15 residues. The germline V gene has CDR1 MDHEN and CDR2 SYDVKM. Here the CDR3 DNA reads TGTGCCAGCAGTTCCCCGGGACTAGTTCCCAATGAGCAGTTCTTC. This translates into CASSSPGLVPNEQFF.